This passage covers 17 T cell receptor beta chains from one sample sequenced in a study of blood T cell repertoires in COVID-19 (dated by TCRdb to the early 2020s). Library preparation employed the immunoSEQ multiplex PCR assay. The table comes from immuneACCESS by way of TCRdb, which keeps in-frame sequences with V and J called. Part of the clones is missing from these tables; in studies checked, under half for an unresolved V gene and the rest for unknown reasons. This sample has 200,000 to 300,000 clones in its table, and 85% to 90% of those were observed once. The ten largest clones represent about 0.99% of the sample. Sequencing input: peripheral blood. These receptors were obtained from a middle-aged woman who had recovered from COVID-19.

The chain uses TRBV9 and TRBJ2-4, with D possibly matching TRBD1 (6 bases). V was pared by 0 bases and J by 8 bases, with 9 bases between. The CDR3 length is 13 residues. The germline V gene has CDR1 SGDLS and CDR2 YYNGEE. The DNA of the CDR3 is TGTGCCAGCAGCGTAGCTCCAGGGGACATTCAGTACTTC. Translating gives CASSVAPGDIQYF.

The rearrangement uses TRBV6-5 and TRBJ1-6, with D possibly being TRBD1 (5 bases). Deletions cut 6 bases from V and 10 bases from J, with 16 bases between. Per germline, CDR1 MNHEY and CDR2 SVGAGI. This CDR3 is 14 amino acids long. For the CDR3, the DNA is TGTGCCAGCAGCCCCCGGACAAAGGAATCACCCCTCCACTTT. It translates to CASSPRTKESPLHF.

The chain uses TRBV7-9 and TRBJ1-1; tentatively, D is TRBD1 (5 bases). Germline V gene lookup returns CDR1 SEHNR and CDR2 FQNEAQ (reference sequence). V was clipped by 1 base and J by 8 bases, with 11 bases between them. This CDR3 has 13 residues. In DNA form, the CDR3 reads TGTGCCAGCAGCTTAGTTCTTGGGGCCGAAGCTTTCTTT. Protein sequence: CASSLVLGAEAFF.

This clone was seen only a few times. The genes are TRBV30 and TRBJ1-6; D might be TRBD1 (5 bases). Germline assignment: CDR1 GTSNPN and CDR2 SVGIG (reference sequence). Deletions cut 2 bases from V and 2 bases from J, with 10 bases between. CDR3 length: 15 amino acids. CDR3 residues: CAWSTQGAYNSPLHF. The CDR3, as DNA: TGTGCCTGGAGTACCCAGGGTGCCTATAATTCACCCCTCCACTTT. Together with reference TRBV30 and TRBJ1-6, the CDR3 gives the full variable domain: SQTIHQWPATLVQPVGSPLSLECTVEGTSNPNLYWYRQAAGRGLQLLFYSVGIGQISSEVPQNLSASRPQDRQFILSSKKLLLSDSGFYLCAWSTQGAYNSPLHFGNGTRLTVT.

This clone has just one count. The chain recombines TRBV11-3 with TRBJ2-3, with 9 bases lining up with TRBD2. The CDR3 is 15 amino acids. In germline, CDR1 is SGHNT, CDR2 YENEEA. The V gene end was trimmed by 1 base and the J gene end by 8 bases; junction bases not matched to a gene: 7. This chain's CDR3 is CASSLGLAGRGTQYF. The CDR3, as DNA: TGTGCCAGCAGCTTAGGGCTAGCGGGAAGGGGTACGCAGTATTTT.

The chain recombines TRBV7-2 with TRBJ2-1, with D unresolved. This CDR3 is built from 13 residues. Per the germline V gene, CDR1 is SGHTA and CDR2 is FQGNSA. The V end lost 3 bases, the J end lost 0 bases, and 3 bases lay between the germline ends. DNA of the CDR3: TGTGCCAGCAGCTTCAACTCCTACAATGAGCAGTTCTTC. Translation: CASSFNSYNEQFF.

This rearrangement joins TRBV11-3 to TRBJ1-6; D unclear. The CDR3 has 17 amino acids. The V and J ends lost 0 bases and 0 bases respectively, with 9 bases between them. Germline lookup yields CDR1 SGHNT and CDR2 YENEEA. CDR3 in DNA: TGTGCCAGCAGCTTAGATCCCCCGAGCTCCTATAATTCACCCCTCCACTTT. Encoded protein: CASSLDPPSSYNSPLHF.

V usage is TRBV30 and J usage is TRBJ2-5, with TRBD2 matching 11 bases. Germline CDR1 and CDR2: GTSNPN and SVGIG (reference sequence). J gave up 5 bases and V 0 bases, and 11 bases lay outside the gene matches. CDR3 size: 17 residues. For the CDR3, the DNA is TGTGCCTGGAGTGTACTTACTAGCGGGAGTCGTTGGGAGACCCAGTACTTC. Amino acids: CAWSVLTSGSRWETQYF. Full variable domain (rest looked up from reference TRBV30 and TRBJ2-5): SQTIHQWPATLVQPVGSPLSLECTVEGTSNPNLYWYRQAAGRGLQLLFYSVGIGQISSEVPQNLSASRPQDRQFILSSKKLLLSDSGFYLCAWSVLTSGSRWETQYFGPGTRLLVL.

The CDR3 region is CASSFQGSGANVLTF. The CDR3 DNA is TGTGCCAGCAGCTTTCAGGGTTCTGGGGCCAACGTCCTGACTTTC. J is TRBJ2-6 and V is TRBV7-2; a possible D gene is TRBD1 (5 bases). Germline CDR1 is SGHTA and CDR2 is FQGNSA. This CDR3 has 15 amino acids. The V end lost 3 bases, the J end lost 1 base, and 7 bases lay between the germline ends. Filled out from reference TRBV7-2 and TRBJ2-6, the complete variable domain reads GAGVSQSPSNKVTEKGKDVELRCDPISGHTALYWYRQSLGQGLEFLIYFQGNSAPDKSGLPSDRFSAERTGGSVSTLTIQRTQQEDSAVYLCASSFQGSGANVLTFGAGSRLTVL.

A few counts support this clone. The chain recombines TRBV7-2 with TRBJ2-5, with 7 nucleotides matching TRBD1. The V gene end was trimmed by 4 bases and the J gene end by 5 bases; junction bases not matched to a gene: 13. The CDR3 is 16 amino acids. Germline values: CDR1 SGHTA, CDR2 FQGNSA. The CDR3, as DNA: TGTGCCAGCAGCTCCCGCGCCAGGGGGACGGGGGAGACCCAGTACTTC. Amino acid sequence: CASSSRARGTGETQYF.

CDR3 loop: CASGFWREGQPRRADTQYF. Written as DNA, the CDR3 is TGTGCTAGTGGTTTTTGGCGGGAGGGCCAGCCCCGGAGGGCAGATACGCAGTATTTT. The rearrangement uses TRBV12-5 and TRBJ2-3, with 9 bases that match TRBD2. CDR3 length: 19 residues. Trimming cost V 3 bases and J 4 bases; bases outside gene matches: 17. Germline values: CDR1 LGHNT, CDR2 FRNRAP.

CDR3 loop: CASSAIGGQPEAFF. DNA for the CDR3: TGTGCCAGCAGTGCCATTGGAGGGCAGCCTGAAGCTTTCTTT. The rearrangement uses TRBV6-4 and TRBJ1-1; no clear D. CDR1 and CDR2 (germline): MRHNA, SNTAGT. CDR3 size: 14 residues. With 4 bases removed from V and 6 bases from J, the gap between germline ends came to 15 bases.

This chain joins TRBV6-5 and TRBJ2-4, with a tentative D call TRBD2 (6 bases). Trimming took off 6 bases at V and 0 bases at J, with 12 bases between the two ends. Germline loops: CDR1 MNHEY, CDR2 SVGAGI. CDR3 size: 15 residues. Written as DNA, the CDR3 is TGTGCCAGCAGCCCGACTAGTCTAGCCAAAAACATTCAGTACTTC. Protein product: CASSPTSLAKNIQYF.

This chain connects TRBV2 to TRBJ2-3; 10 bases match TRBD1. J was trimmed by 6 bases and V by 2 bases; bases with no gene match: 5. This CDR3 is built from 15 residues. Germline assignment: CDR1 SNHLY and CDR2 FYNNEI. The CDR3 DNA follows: TGTGCCAGCAGTGAACGACAGGGGGCGTGGGATACGCAGTATTTT. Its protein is CASSERQGAWDTQYF.

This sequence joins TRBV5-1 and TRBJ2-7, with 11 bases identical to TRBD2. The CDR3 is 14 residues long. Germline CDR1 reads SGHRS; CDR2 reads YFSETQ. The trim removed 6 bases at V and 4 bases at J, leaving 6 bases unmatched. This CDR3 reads CASTGLAGGYEQYF. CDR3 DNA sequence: TGCGCCAGCACGGGTTTAGCGGGAGGGTACGAGCAGTACTTC.

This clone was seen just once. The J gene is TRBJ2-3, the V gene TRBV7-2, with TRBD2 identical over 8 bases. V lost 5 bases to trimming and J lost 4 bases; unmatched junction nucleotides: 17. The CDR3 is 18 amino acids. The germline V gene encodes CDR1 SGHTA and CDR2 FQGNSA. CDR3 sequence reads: CASSPGPPGGGVADTQYF. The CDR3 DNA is TGTGCCAGCAGCCCAGGCCCCCCGGGGGGGGGTGTCGCAGATACGCAGTATTTT.

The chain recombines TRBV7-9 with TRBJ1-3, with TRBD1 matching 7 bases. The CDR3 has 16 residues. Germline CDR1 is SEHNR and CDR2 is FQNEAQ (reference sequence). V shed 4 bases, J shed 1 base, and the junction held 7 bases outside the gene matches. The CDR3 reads CASSSGQVGSGNTIYF. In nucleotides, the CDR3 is TGTGCCAGCAGCTCCGGACAGGTTGGTTCTGGAAACACCATATATTTT.